The 31 T cell receptor beta chains given below trace back to one sample, sequenced in a study of Ad26.COV2.S vaccination and SARS-CoV-2 variants. Treatment: roughly 19 received Ad26.COV2.S at low or high dose, single or two shots; 5 received placebo; per-sample allocation not given. Day 63 after the first vaccine or placebo injection was the time point for sampling. Sequencing used immunoSEQ multiplex PCR; TCRdb keeps in-frame clones, though not all of them. The sample has about 350,000 clones, 88% seen once. The material was peripheral blood, obtained in a trial of Ad26.COV2.S vaccine versus placebo. These receptors were obtained from a person aged 18-65 years who received the Ad26.COV2.S COVID-19 vaccine or a placebo.

The chain has TRBV9 and TRBJ2-1; 9 bases match TRBD2. CDR1 is SGDLS, CDR2 YYNGEE, per germline. Trimming removed 7 bases from V and 10 bases from J; junction bases left unmatched: 15. CDR3 length: 15 residues. The CDR3 spells CASSSSGGREYEQFF. CDR3 nucleotide sequence: TGTGCCAGCTCTTCATCGGGCGGGAGGGAGTACGAGCAGTTCTTC.

This chain uses TRBV30 with TRBJ1-2, with 7 bases that match TRBD1. This CDR3 spans 15 amino acids. J was trimmed by 4 bases and V by 2 bases; bases with no gene match: 10. In germline, CDR1 is GTSNPN, CDR2 SVGIG (reference sequence). Here the CDR3 DNA reads TGTGCCTGGAGTTTCGCACCGGGACAGCTCTATGGCTACACCTTC. This encodes CAWSFAPGQLYGYTF.

The chain recombines TRBV5-1 with TRBJ2-7; a possible D gene is TRBD1 (6 bases). V was clipped by 4 bases and J by 1 base, with 15 bases between them. Looked up from germline, CDR1 is SGHRS and CDR2 is YFSETQ. The CDR3 contains 15 residues. This chain's CDR3 is CASSLTGLNSYEQYF. The CDR3 DNA reads TGCGCCAGCAGCCTCACAGGGCTCAATTCCTACGAGCAGTACTTC.

The rearrangement joins TRBV5-1 to TRBJ1-6; no firm D call. From germline, CDR1 is SGHRS and CDR2 YFSETQ. Trimming took off 4 bases at V and 7 bases at J, with 9 bases between the two ends. The CDR3 is 13 residues long. The CDR3 DNA reads as TGCGCCAGCAGCCCCGGACGGAATTCACCCCTCCACTTT. Encoded protein: CASSPGRNSPLHF.

V and J are TRBV5-1 and TRBJ1-2; tentative D call: TRBD1 (5 bases). Per germline, CDR1 SGHRS and CDR2 YFSETQ. The CDR3 runs 14 residues. Deletions cut 0 bases from V and 7 bases from J, with 13 bases between. The CDR3, as DNA: TGCGCCAGCAGCTTGGCCGGGAGAGGGGTTGGCTACACCTTC. It yields the protein CASSLAGRGVGYTF.

The CDR3 nucleotides read TGTGCCAGCAGCCGAGGGAACCAAGAGACCCAGTACTTC. It codes for CASSRGNQETQYF. V gene TRBV7-3 combines with J gene TRBJ2-5, with a weak D call TRBD2 (5 bases). The germline CDR1 and CDR2 sequences are SGHTA and FQGTGA. Trimming removed 5 bases from V and 0 bases from J, with 7 bases in between. The CDR3 covers 13 residues.

In its sample, this clone was seen once. The chain has TRBV19 and TRBJ2-2, with D possibly TRBD1 on 5 matching bases. From germline, CDR1 is LNHDA and CDR2 SQIVND (reference sequence). The V end was cut by 4 bases, the J end by 0 bases, with 6 bases between. There are 14 residues in the CDR3. CDR3 in amino acids: CASSTRANTGELFF. CDR3 coding DNA: TGTGCCAGTAGTACCAGGGCGAACACCGGGGAGCTGTTTTTT.

This sequence joins TRBV19 and TRBJ2-1, with TRBD2 matching over 10 bases. The CDR3 consists of 16 residues. After removal of 3 bases from V and 8 bases from J, the junction contained 10 bases not matched to a gene. Germline V gene sequence: CDR1 LNHDA, CDR2 SQIVND (reference sequence). DNA for the CDR3: TGTGCCAGTAGTATGGAAAGCGGGAGGGCCGTCCATGAGCAGTTCTTC. It is translated as CASSMESGRAVHEQFF.

The chain links TRBV7-8 to TRBJ2-7; 7 bases agree with TRBD2. V was clipped by 5 bases and J by 3 bases; unmatched bases: 7. Per germline, CDR1 SGHVS and CDR2 FQNEAQ. The CDR3 length is 14 residues. CDR3 loop: CASSPLGGSYEQYF. CDR3 DNA: TGTGCCAGCAGCCCCCTTGGCGGGAGCTACGAGCAGTACTTC.

The chain is built from TRBV6-2 or TRBV6-3 and TRBJ1-2, with 7 bases aligning to TRBD1. Germline loops: CDR1 MNHEY, CDR2 SVGEGT. The CDR3 contains 14 residues. V lost 6 bases and J lost 4; bases outside the gene matches: 8. This CDR3 reads CASSKGTATYGYTF. CDR3 DNA: TGTGCCAGCAGCAAAGGGACAGCCACCTATGGCTACACCTTC.

DNA of the CDR3: TGTGCCAGCAGCATGAGACAGGGGGCGGGAGAGCAGTACTTC. Its protein is CASSMRQGAGEQYF. This chain connects TRBV7-2 to TRBJ2-7; 10 positions agree with TRBD1. The V segment lost 5 bases and the J segment 7 bases; nucleotides outside the gene matches: 8. Per the germline V gene, CDR1 is SGHTA and CDR2 is FQGNSA. This CDR3 is built from 14 residues.

The chain joins TRBV27 to TRBJ2-1; 8 bases match TRBD2. The junction had 3 bases not matched to a gene; V was cut back by 1 base and J by 7 bases. This CDR3 comprises 14 residues. CDR1 is MNHEY, CDR2 SMNVEV, per germline (reference sequence). The chain's CDR3 is CASSLLGLVNEQFF. In DNA form, the CDR3 reads TGTGCCAGCAGTTTATTGGGACTAGTGAATGAGCAGTTCTTC.

The chain carries TRBV5-6 and TRBJ2-1, with TRBD2 identical over 9 bases. This CDR3 contains 18 residues. Trimming cost V 2 bases and J 0 bases; bases outside gene matches: 9. CDR1 and CDR2 from the germline V gene are SGHDT and YYEEEE. This CDR3 reads CASSFKREALSSYNEQFF. The CDR3 DNA reads TGTGCCAGCAGCTTTAAGCGGGAGGCCTTAAGCTCCTACAATGAGCAGTTCTTC. The full variable domain, with the rest looked up from reference TRBV5-6 and TRBJ2-1, is DAGVTQSPTHLIKTRGQQVTLRCSPKSGHDTVSWYQQALGQGPQFIFQYYEEEERQRGNFPDRFSGHQFPNYSSELNVNALLLGDSALYLCASSFKREALSSYNEQFFGPGTRLTVL.

J is TRBJ2-1 and V is TRBV4-1; TRBD1 might be the D (5 bases). Looked up from germline, CDR1 is MGHRA and CDR2 is YSYEKL. The CDR3 runs 14 residues. The germline V and J ends were trimmed by 0 bases and 12 bases, with 15 bases remaining between them. Here the CDR3 DNA reads TGCGCCAGCAGCCAAGATATTGCTAGGGGCTGGCAGTTCTTC. This sequence encodes CASSQDIARGWQFF.

The chain couples TRBV5-6 to TRBJ2-2; weak D call: TRBD2 (6 bases). The ends were cut back, 4 bases at V and 11 bases at J, with 18 bases in the middle. Per the germline V gene, CDR1 is SGHDT and CDR2 is YYEEEE. This CDR3 spans 14 amino acids. This CDR3 reads CASSIPGLPAELFF. CDR3 coding DNA: TGTGCCAGCAGCATTCCGGGACTCCCGGCAGAGCTGTTTTTT.

The chain links TRBV28 to TRBJ2-3; a possible D gene is TRBD1 (6 bases). The CDR3 length is 18 residues. The germline gives CDR1 MDHEN, CDR2 SYDVKM. Trimming stripped 1 base from V and 1 base from J, with 18 bases between. The DNA for the CDR3 is TGTGCCAGCAGTTTATCCGTCCCGGGACAATGGGGCACAGATACGCAGTATTTT. This sequence encodes CASSLSVPGQWGTDTQYF.

The chain recombines TRBV5-4 with TRBJ2-2; 7 bases line up with TRBD1. Trimming removed 4 bases from V and 2 bases from J; junction bases left unmatched: 11. The CDR3 is made up of 17 amino acids. Germline values: CDR1 SGHNT, CDR2 YYREEE (reference sequence). CDR3 sequence: CASSKGDTGENTGELFF. In DNA form, the CDR3 reads TGTGCCAGCAGCAAAGGGGATACAGGGGAAAACACCGGGGAGCTGTTTTTT.

This clone was observed a single time. V and J are TRBV6-7 and TRBJ2-7, with D hard to call. TRBV6-7 is an ORF, with its function uncertain. The CDR3 sequence is 13 residues long. Trimming cost V 2 bases and J 9 bases, with 14 bases left between them. Written as DNA, the CDR3 is TGTGCCAGCAGTTACACCCCCCCCCGCTTGCAGTACTTC. Protein product: CASSYTPPRLQYF.

The chain has TRBV2 and TRBJ1-1; 7 positions match TRBD1. J gave up 7 bases and V 4 bases, and 18 bases lay outside the gene matches. Germline CDR1 SNHLY, CDR2 FYNNEI. This CDR3 has 17 residues. The CDR3 nucleotides are TGTGCCAGCAGTGGAGGGGGAACAGGGGTCAGCATCGGTGAAGCTTTCTTT. Protein product: CASSGGGTGVSIGEAFF.

The chain is built from TRBV30 and TRBJ2-3; 10 bases fit TRBD1. Germline V CDR1 and CDR2: GTSNPN, SVGIG (reference sequence). The junction had 9 bases not matched to a gene; V was cut back by 5 bases and J by 4 bases. This CDR3 spans 15 amino acids. CDR3 sequence: CAWCRGTGEADTQYF. In DNA form, the CDR3 reads TGTGCCTGGTGCCGTGGGACAGGGGAGGCAGATACGCAGTATTTT.

The V gene is TRBV7-3, the J gene TRBJ2-5; 8 bases align to TRBD1. J gave up 1 base and V 5 bases, and 6 bases lay outside the gene matches. Germline V gene data show CDR1 as SGHTA and CDR2 as FQGTGA. This CDR3 comprises 15 residues. This chain's CDR3 is CASSPRTGPQETQYF. CDR3 nucleotides: TGTGCCAGCAGCCCGAGGACAGGGCCCCAAGAGACCCAGTACTTC.

CDR3 nucleotide sequence: TGTGCCATCAGTTCCCGGGGGGAGCAGTTCTTC. Translating it yields CAISSRGEQFF. V gene TRBV10-3 combines with J gene TRBJ2-1; D is possibly TRBD2 (6 bases). The CDR3 covers 11 residues. Germline loops: CDR1 ENHRY, CDR2 SYGVKD. Trimming shortened V by 5 bases and J by 10 bases, and 9 bases separated the two germline ends.

The V gene is TRBV6-2 or TRBV6-3, the J gene TRBJ1-5, with 7 bases matching TRBD1. Looked up from germline, CDR1 is MNHEY and CDR2 is SVGEGT. V was pared by 2 bases and J by 9 bases, with 10 bases of the junction left unmatched. The CDR3 consists of 15 residues. CDR3: CASSYTGEDLRPQHF. CDR3 DNA: TGTGCCAGCAGTTACACAGGGGAGGACTTAAGGCCCCAGCATTTT.

This clone was recorded only once. The chain couples TRBV9 to TRBJ1-4; 8 bases align to TRBD1. The germline gives CDR1 SGDLS, CDR2 YYNGEE. Losses at the gene ends were 3 bases for V and 8 bases for J; bases not matched to a gene: 6. CDR3 length: 14 amino acids. CDR3 coding DNA: TGTGCCAGCAGCGAGGACAGGGTAGGAGAAAAACTGTTTTTT. This gives the protein CASSEDRVGEKLFF.

The V call is TRBV7-9, the J call TRBJ2-3, with D unclear. CDR3 length: 14 amino acids. Trimming stripped 3 bases from V and 3 bases from J, with 10 bases between. Looked up from germline, CDR1 is SEHNR and CDR2 is FQNEAQ (reference sequence). CDR3 DNA: TGTGCCAGCAGCTTGGATCGGATTACAGATACGCAGTATTTT. Translation: CASSLDRITDTQYF. The variable domain in full, with the rest retrieved from reference TRBV7-9 and TRBJ2-3, is DTGVSQNPRHKITKRGQNVTFRCDPISEHNRLYWYRQTLGQGPEFLTYFQNEAQLEKSRLLSDRFSAERPKGSFSTLEIQRTEQGDSAMYLCASSLDRITDTQYFGPGTRLTVL.

The chain combines TRBV29-1 with TRBJ2-4; D may be TRBD1 (6 bases). CDR1 and CDR2 from the germline V gene are SQVTM and ANQGSEA. V lost 6 bases, J lost 2 bases, and 14 bases lay in between. CDR3 length: 14 residues. The CDR3 spells CSVRTGTSKNIQYF. CDR3 coding DNA: TGCAGCGTCCGAACCGGGACATCCAAAAACATTCAGTACTTC.

The rearrangement joins TRBV2 to TRBJ1-5; D gene unclear. Germline CDR1 SNHLY, CDR2 FYNNEI. The CDR3 has 14 amino acids. V was pared by 5 bases and J by 4 bases, with 12 bases between. CDR3 amino acids: CASSMRGLNQPQHF. In DNA form, the CDR3 reads TGTGCCAGCAGTATGAGAGGGCTGAATCAGCCCCAGCATTTT.

This chain uses TRBV7-3 with TRBJ1-1; D perhaps matches TRBD1 (6 bases). CDR3 size: 17 residues. The ends were cut back, 3 bases at V and 3 bases at J, with 20 bases in the middle. The V gene's germline CDR1 is SGHTA and CDR2 FQGTGA. The CDR3 coding sequence is TGTGCCAGCAGCTTTGGGGCAGGGGAGACTTCGGACACTGAAGCTTTCTTT. Protein: CASSFGAGETSDTEAFF.

V gene TRBV5-4 combines with J gene TRBJ1-6; perhaps TRBD1 as D (5 bases). V lost 5 bases to trimming and J lost 7 bases, with 7 bases between them. The germline CDR1 and CDR2 sequences are SGHNT and YYREEE (reference sequence). The CDR3 totals 12 residues. CDR3 DNA: TGTGCCAGCAGTTACAGGAATTCACCCCTCCACTTT. It codes for CASSYRNSPLHF.

The gene calls are TRBV3-1 (or the pseudogene TRBV3-2) and TRBJ1-2; no reliable D call. The CDR3 is 14 amino acids. V was shortened by 4 bases and J by 4 bases, with 13 bases between the two germline ends. In germline, CDR1 is LGHDT, CDR2 YNNKEL (reference sequence). For the CDR3, the DNA is TGTGCCAGCAGCCCTGTCCAATCCCGCTATGGCTACACCTTC. Residues: CASSPVQSRYGYTF.

The chain employs TRBV4-3 and TRBJ1-2; D remains ambiguous. V lost 0 bases, J lost 3 bases, and 14 bases lay in between. Germline assignment: CDR1 LGHNA and CDR2 YSLEER. The CDR3 totals 16 residues. This chain's CDR3 is CASSQDSNRNYYGYTF. The CDR3 region has the DNA TGCGCCAGCAGCCAAGATAGCAACAGAAACTACTATGGCTACACCTTC.